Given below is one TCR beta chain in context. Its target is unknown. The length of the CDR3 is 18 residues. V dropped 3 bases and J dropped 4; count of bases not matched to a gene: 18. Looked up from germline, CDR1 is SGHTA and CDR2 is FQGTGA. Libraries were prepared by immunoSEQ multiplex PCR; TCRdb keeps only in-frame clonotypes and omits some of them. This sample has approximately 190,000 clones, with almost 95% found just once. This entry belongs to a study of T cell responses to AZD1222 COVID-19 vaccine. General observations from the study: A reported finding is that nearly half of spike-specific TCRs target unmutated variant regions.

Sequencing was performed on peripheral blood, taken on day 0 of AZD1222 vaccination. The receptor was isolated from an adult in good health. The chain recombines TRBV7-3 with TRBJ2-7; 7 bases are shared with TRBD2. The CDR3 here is CASSFWVPQTTGGYEQYF. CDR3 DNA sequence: TGTGCCAGCAGCTTTTGGGTTCCCCAAACGACGGGAGGATACGAGCAGTACTTC.